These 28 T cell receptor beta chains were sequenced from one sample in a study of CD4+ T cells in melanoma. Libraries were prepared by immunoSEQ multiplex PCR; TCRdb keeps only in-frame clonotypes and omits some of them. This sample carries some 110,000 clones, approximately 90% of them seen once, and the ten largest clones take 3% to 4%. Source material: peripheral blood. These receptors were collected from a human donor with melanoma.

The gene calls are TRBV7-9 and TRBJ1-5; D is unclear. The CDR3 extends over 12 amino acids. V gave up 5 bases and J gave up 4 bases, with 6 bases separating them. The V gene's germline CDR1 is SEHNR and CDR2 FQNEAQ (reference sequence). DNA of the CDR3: TGTGCCAGCAGCCGCGATAATCAGCCCCAGCATTTT. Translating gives CASSRDNQPQHF. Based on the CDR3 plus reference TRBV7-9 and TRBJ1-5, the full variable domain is DTGVSQNPRHKITKRGQNVTFRCDPISEHNRLYWYRQTLGQGPEFLTYFQNEAQLEKSRLLSDRFSAERPKGSFSTLEIQRTEQGDSAMYLCASSRDNQPQHFGDGTRLSIL.

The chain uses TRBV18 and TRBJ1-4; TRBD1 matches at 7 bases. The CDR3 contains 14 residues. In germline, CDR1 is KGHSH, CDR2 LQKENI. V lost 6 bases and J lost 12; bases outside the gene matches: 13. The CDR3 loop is CASSPQGGNTELFF. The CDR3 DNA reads TGTGCCAGCTCGCCCCAAGGGGGCAATACGGAACTGTTTTTT.

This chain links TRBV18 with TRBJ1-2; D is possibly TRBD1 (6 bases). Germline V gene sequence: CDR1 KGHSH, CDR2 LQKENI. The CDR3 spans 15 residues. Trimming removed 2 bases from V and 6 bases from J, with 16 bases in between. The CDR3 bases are TGTGCCAGCTCACCATCTTGGGACAACTCGAATGGCTACACCTTC. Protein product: CASSPSWDNSNGYTF. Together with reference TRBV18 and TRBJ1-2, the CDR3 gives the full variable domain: NAGVMQNPRHLVRRRGQEARLRCSPMKGHSHVYWYRQLPEEGLKFMVYLQKENIIDESGMPKERFSAEFPKEGPSILRIQQVVRGDSAAYFCASSPSWDNSNGYTFGSGTRLTVV.

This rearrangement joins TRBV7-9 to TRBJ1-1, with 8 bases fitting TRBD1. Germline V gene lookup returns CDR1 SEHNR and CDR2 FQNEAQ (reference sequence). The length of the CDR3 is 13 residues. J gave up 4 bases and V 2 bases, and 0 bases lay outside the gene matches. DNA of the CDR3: TGTGCCAGCAGCTTAACAGGGGGCACTGAAGCTTTCTTT. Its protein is CASSLTGGTEAFF.

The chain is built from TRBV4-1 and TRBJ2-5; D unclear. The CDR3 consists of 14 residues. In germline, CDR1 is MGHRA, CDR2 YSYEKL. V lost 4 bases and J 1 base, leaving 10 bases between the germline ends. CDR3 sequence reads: CASSPALTQETQYF. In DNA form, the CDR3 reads TGCGCCAGCAGCCCGGCCCTTACCCAAGAGACCCAGTACTTC.

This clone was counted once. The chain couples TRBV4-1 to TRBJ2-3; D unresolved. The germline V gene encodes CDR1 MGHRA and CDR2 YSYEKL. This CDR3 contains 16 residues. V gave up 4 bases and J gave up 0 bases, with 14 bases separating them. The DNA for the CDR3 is TGCGCCAGCAGCCCTATAATGGTATCTAGCACAGATACGCAGTATTTT. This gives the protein CASSPIMVSSTDTQYF.

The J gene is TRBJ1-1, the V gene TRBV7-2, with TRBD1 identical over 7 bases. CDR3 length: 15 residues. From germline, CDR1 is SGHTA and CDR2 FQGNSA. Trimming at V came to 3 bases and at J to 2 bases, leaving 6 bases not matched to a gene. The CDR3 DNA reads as TGTGCCAGCAGCTTCCGGGACAGACTCAACACTGAAGCTTTCTTT. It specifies CASSFRDRLNTEAFF.

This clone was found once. The CDR3 protein is CASSLRPGQGQETQYF. As DNA, the CDR3 is TGCGCCAGCAGCTTGAGGCCGGGACAGGGACAAGAGACCCAGTACTTC. The genes are TRBV5-1 and TRBJ2-5, with 9 bases aligning to TRBD1. The CDR3 totals 16 residues. Trimming cost V 1 base and J 2 bases; bases outside gene matches: 6. Germline CDR1 and CDR2: SGHRS and YFSETQ.

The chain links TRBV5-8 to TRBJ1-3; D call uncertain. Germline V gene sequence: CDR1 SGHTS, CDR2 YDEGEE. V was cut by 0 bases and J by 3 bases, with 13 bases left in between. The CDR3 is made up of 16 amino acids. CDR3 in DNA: TGTGCCAGCAGCTTGGAGGCTGACGACTATGGAAACACCATATATTTT. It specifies CASSLEADDYGNTIYF.

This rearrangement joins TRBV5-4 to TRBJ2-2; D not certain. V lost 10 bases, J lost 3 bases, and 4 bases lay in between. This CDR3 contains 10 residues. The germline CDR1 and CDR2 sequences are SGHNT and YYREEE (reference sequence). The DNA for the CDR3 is TGTGCCCGATACACCGGGGAGCTGTTTTTT. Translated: CARYTGELFF.

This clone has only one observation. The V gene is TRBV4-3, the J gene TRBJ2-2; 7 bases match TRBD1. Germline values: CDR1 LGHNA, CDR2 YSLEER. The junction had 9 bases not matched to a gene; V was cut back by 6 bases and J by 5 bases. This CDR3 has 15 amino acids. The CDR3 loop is CASRTDRVGTGELFF. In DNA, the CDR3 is TGCGCCAGCAGGACCGACAGGGTCGGGACCGGGGAGCTGTTTTTT.

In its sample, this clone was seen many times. CDR3 residues: CASSRELAESSYNEQFF. The CDR3 nucleotides are TGCGCCAGCAGCCGCGAACTAGCGGAGAGCTCCTACAATGAGCAGTTCTTC. The chain recombines TRBV4-1 with TRBJ2-1; the match to TRBD2 covers 8 bases. The CDR3 covers 17 residues. The germline V gene has CDR1 MGHRA and CDR2 YSYEKL. Unmatched junction bases numbered 8, after V lost 4 bases and J lost 0 bases.

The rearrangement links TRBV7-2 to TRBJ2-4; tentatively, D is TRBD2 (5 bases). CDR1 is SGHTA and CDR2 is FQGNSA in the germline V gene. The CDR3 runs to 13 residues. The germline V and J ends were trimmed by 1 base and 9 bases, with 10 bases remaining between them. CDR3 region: CASSLDVRGIQYF. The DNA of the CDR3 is TGTGCCAGCAGCTTAGACGTACGGGGCATTCAGTACTTC.

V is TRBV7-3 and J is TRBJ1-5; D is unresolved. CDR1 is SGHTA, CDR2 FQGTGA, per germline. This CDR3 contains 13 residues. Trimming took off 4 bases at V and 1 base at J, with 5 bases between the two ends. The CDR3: CASSSDSNQPQHF. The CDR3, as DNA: TGTGCCAGCAGCTCCGACAGCAATCAGCCCCAGCATTTT.

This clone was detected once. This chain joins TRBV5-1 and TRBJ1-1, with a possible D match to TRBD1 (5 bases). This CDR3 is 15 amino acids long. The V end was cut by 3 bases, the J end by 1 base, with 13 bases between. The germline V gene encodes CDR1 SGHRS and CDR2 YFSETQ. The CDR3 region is CASSSLGGGNTEAFF. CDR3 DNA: TGCGCCAGCAGCTCCCTCGGGGGGGGGAACACTGAAGCTTTCTTT.

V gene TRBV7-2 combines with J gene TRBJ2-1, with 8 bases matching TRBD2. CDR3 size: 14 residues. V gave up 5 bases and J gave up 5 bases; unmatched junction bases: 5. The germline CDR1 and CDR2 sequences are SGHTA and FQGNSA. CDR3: CASSLSGIDNEQFF. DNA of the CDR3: TGTGCCAGCAGCCTTAGCGGGATAGACAATGAGCAGTTCTTC.

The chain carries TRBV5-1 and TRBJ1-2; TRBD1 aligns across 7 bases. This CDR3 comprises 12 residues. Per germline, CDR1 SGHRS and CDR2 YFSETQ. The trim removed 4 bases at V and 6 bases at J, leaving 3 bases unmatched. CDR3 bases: TGCGCCAGCAGCGCCCAGGGGGATGGCTACACCTTC. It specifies CASSAQGDGYTF.

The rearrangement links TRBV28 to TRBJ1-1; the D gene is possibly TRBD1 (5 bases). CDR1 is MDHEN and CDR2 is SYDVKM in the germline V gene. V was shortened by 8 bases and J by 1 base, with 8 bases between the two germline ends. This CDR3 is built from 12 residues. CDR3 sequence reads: CASRQRNTEAFF. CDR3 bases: TGTGCCAGCCGACAGCGGAACACTGAAGCTTTCTTT. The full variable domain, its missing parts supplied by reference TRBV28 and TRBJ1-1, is DVKVTQSSRYLVKRTGEKVFLECVQDMDHENMFWYRQDPGLGLRLIYFSYDVKMKEKGDIPEGYSVSREKKERFSLILESASTNQTSMYLCASRQRNTEAFFGQGTRLTVV.

The CDR3, as DNA: TGCGCCAGCAGCTTGCGTCTAGCGGGAAGCACAGATACGCAGTATTTT. It codes for CASSLRLAGSTDTQYF. The chain is built from TRBV5-1 and TRBJ2-3; 9 bases agree with TRBD2. The germline V gene has CDR1 SGHRS and CDR2 YFSETQ. The CDR3 spans 16 residues. J gave up 0 bases and V 1 base, and 3 bases lay outside the gene matches.

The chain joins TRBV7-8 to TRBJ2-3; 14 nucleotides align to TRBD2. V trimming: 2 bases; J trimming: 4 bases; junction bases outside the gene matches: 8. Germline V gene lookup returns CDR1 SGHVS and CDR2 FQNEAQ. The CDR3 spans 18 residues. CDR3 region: CASSLSPGLAGAPDTQYF. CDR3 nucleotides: TGTGCCAGCAGCTTAAGCCCGGGACTAGCGGGGGCCCCAGATACGCAGTATTTT. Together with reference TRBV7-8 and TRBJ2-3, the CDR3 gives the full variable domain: GAGVSQSPRYKVAKRGQDVALRCDPISGHVSLFWYQQALGQGPEFLTYFQNEAQLDKSGLPSDRFFAERPEGSVSTLKIQRTQQEDSAVYLCASSLSPGLAGAPDTQYFGPGTRLTVL.

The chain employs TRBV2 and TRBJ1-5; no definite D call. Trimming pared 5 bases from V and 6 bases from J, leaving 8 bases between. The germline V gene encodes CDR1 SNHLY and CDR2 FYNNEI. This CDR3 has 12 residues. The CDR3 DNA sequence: TGTGCCAGCAGTCCGGACTCTCAGCCCCAGCATTTT. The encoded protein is CASSPDSQPQHF. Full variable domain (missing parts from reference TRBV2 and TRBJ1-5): EPEVTQTPSHQVTQMGQEVILRCVPISNHLYFYWYRQILGQKVEFLVSFYNNEISEKSEIFDDQFSVERPDGSNFTLKIRSTKLEDSAMYFCASSPDSQPQHFGDGTRLSIL.

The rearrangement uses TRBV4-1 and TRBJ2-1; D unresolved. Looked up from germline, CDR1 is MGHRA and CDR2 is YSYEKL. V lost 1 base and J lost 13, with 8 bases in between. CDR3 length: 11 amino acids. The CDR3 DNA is TGCGCCAGCAGCCAAGCCCCCGACCAGTTCTTC. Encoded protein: CASSQAPDQFF.

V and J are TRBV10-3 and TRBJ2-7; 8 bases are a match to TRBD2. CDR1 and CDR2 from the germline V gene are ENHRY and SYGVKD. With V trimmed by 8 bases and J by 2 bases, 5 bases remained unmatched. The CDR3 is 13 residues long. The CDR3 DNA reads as TGTGCCATCGGGGTGGGACTAGCCTACGAGCAGTACTTC. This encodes CAIGVGLAYEQYF.

Written as DNA, the CDR3 is TGTGCCAGCTCACCCTCCCTAGACGAAGTTCGGGAGCTGTTTTTT. Translation: CASSPSLDEVRELFF. The V and J genes are TRBV18 and TRBJ2-2; D gene ambiguous. The V gene's germline CDR1 is KGHSH and CDR2 LQKENI. CDR3 length equals 15 residues. V was trimmed by 3 bases and J by 9 bases, leaving 17 bases between them.

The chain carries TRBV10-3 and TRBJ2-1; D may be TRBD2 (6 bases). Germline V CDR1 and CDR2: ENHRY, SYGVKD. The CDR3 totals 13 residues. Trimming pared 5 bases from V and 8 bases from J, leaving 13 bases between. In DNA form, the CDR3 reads TGTGCCATCAGTTACGGGACTGCCGATGAGCAGTTCTTC. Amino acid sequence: CAISYGTADEQFF.

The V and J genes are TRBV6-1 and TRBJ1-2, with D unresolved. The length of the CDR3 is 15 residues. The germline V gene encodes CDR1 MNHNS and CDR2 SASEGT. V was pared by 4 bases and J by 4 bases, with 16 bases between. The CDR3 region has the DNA TGTGCCAGCAGTGTCTCGAGTGGAGGGCTCTATGGCTACACCTTC. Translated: CASSVSSGGLYGYTF.

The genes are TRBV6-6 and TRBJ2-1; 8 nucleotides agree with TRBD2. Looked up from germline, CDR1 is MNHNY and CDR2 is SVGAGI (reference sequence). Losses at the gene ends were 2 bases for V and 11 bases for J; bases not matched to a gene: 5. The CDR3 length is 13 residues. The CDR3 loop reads CASSYLAGGKQFF. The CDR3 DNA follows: TGTGCCAGCAGTTACCTTGCGGGAGGTAAGCAGTTCTTC.

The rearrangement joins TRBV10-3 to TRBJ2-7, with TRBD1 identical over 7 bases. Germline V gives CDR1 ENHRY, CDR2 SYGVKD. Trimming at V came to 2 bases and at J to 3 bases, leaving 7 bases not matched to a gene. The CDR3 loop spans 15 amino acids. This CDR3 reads CAISEVDRLNYEQYF. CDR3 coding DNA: TGTGCCATCAGTGAGGTGGACAGGCTTAACTACGAGCAGTACTTC.